This passage covers 24 T cell receptor beta chains from one sample sequenced in a study of blood T cell repertoires in COVID-19. Method: immunoSEQ multiplex PCR; TCRdb's copy keeps in-frame clones and lacks some. The data contain 200,000 or so clones, about 85% of them singletons. The sample comprised peripheral blood. Source of these receptors: a human donor in a cohort sampled during active COVID-19.

J is TRBJ2-1 and V is TRBV19, with 7 bases aligning to TRBD1. CDR3 length equals 13 residues. Looked up from germline, CDR1 is LNHDA and CDR2 is SQIVND (reference sequence). After removal of 6 bases from V and 1 base from J, the junction contained 0 bases not matched to a gene. The CDR3 spells CASRTGSYNEQFF. In nucleotides, the CDR3 is TGTGCCAGTAGGACAGGGTCCTACAATGAGCAGTTCTTC.

The chain couples TRBV28 to TRBJ2-7, with TRBD2 identical over 12 bases. Germline V lookup: CDR1 MDHEN, CDR2 SYDVKM. The J segment lost 9 bases and the V segment lost 6 bases, leaving 18 bases of the junction unmatched. The CDR3 extends over 17 amino acids. The CDR3 here is CASSLTPGLAGSGSQYV. CDR3 nucleotide sequence: TGTGCCAGCAGCCTAACCCCGGGACTAGCGGGCTCTGGTTCGCAGTACGTC.

This clone has just one count. The chain recombines TRBV9 with TRBJ1-2, with 8 nucleotides matching TRBD1. The junction had 10 bases not matched to a gene; V was cut back by 3 bases and J by 3 bases. The length of the CDR3 is 16 residues. Germline V CDR1 and CDR2: SGDLS, YYNGEE. The CDR3 protein is CASSATFQGAYYGYTF. DNA for the CDR3: TGTGCCAGCAGCGCAACATTTCAGGGGGCTTACTATGGCTACACCTTC. The variable domain in full, completed from reference TRBV9 and TRBJ1-2, reads DSGVTQTPKHLITATGQRVTLRCSPRSGDLSVYWYQQSLDQGLQFLIQYYNGEERAKGNILERFSAQQFPDLHSELNLSSLELGDSALYFCASSATFQGAYYGYTFGSGTRLTVV.

A remark on this clone: Other nucleotide sequences from this sample produce the same CDR3. CDR3 sequence: CAWTGVNYGYTF. In nucleotides, the CDR3 is TGTGCCTGGACTGGAGTTAACTATGGCTACACCTTC. V usage is TRBV30 and J usage is TRBJ1-2, with no clear D. There are 12 residues in the CDR3. The V gene's germline CDR1 is GTSNPN and CDR2 SVGIG (reference sequence). V lost 4 bases to trimming and J lost 1 base, with 7 bases between them.

This clone turned up a few times. V is TRBV10-3 and J is TRBJ2-2, with TRBD1 matching over 7 bases. From germline, CDR1 is ENHRY and CDR2 SYGVKD. The length of the CDR3 is 13 residues. Losses at the gene ends were 5 bases for V and 4 bases for J; bases not matched to a gene: 1. The CDR3 protein is CAISPGGTGELFF. The DNA for the CDR3 is TGTGCCATCAGTCCAGGGGGCACCGGGGAGCTGTTTTTT.

This clone was observed a single time. CDR3 sequence (DNA): TGCAGCGTTGTATTAGGGGGGGGCGGCGAGCAGTACGTC. It specifies CSVVLGGGGEQYV. The V call is TRBV29-1, the J call TRBJ2-7; D is possibly TRBD2 (7 bases). The CDR3 sequence is 13 residues long. V was cut by 4 bases and J by 6 bases, with 16 bases left in between. Per germline, CDR1 SQVTM and CDR2 ANQGSEA.

The gene calls are TRBV30 and TRBJ2-1; 12 bases agree with TRBD2. V lost 5 bases to trimming and J lost 5 bases; unmatched junction nucleotides: 10. The CDR3 covers 16 residues. Germline CDR1 reads GTSNPN; CDR2 reads SVGIG (reference sequence). CDR3 region: CAWGPGLAGGHNEQFF. CDR3 nucleotides: TGTGCCTGGGGTCCCGGGCTAGCGGGAGGGCACAATGAGCAGTTCTTC.

V usage is TRBV20-1 and J usage is TRBJ1-5; a possible D gene is TRBD1 (6 bases). V shed 3 bases and J shed 0 bases, with 12 bases lying between them. CDR1 and CDR2 (germline): DFQATT, SNEGSKA (reference sequence). The CDR3 runs 15 residues. CDR3 DNA: TGCAGTGCTAGTCCAGGGGACGGTAGCAATCAGCCCCAGCATTTT. This translates into CSASPGDGSNQPQHF.

This chain connects TRBV3-1 (or the pseudogene TRBV3-2) to TRBJ2-3; D is uncertain. This CDR3 is built from 14 residues. Germline assignment: CDR1 LGHDT and CDR2 YNNKEL (reference sequence). V was cut by 0 bases and J by 1 base, with 5 bases left in between. CDR3 bases: TGTGCCAGCAGCCAAGATCAGGGCACAGATACGCAGTATTTT. Its protein product is CASSQDQGTDTQYF.

The rearrangement uses TRBV10-3 and TRBJ2-7; D is perhaps TRBD1 (5 bases). The ends were cut back, 6 bases at V and 3 bases at J, with 21 bases in the middle. Germline V gene data show CDR1 as ENHRY and CDR2 as SYGVKD. This CDR3 has 16 residues. Here the CDR3 reads CAIRSLGPTANYEQYF. DNA for the CDR3: TGTGCCATCAGAAGTCTGGGGCCGACAGCTAACTACGAGCAGTACTTC.

The chain joins TRBV6-5 to TRBJ2-5; 9 bases agree with TRBD1. The trim removed 6 bases at V and 4 bases at J, leaving 3 bases unmatched. CDR1 is MNHEY and CDR2 is SVGAGI in the germline V gene. The length of the CDR3 is 13 residues. The CDR3 region is CASRGQGRETQYF. CDR3 nucleotide sequence: TGTGCCAGCAGGGGACAGGGAAGAGAGACCCAGTACTTC.

The chain couples TRBV5-1 to TRBJ1-1; D unresolved. Per germline, CDR1 SGHRS and CDR2 YFSETQ. V lost 4 bases to trimming and J lost 0 bases, with 13 bases between them. CDR3 length: 15 amino acids. CDR3 coding DNA: TGCGCCAGCAGCCTGGACGGGGATTTGAACACTGAAGCTTTCTTT. This gives the protein CASSLDGDLNTEAFF.

The gene calls are TRBV6-5 and TRBJ1-2, with 7 bases that match TRBD1. The CDR3 totals 13 residues. J gave up 5 bases and V 5 bases, and 5 bases lay outside the gene matches. Germline values: CDR1 MNHEY, CDR2 SVGAGI. The CDR3 nucleotides are TGTGCCAGCAGTCCTCCGGGACAGTATGGCTACACCTTC. This translates into CASSPPGQYGYTF.

The gene calls are TRBV6-1 and TRBJ1-5, with 7 bases identical to TRBD1. Germline V gene data show CDR1 as MNHNS and CDR2 as SASEGT. This CDR3 contains 15 residues. Germline trimming cut 2 bases from V and 5 bases from J; bases unmatched to any gene: 6. CDR3: CASSELTGVHQPQHF. CDR3 nucleotide sequence: TGTGCCAGCAGTGAACTTACAGGGGTCCATCAGCCCCAGCATTTT.

The rearrangement uses TRBV5-4 and TRBJ2-6, with D perhaps matching TRBD1 (5 bases). Germline CDR1 and CDR2: SGHNT and YYREEE (reference sequence). This CDR3 is 18 amino acids long. Trimming removed 2 bases from V and 0 bases from J, with 15 bases in between. The CDR3 loop reads CASSLFKGVPSGANVLTF. CDR3 sequence (DNA): TGTGCCAGCAGCTTATTTAAAGGGGTTCCCTCTGGGGCCAACGTCCTGACTTTC.

The chain couples TRBV28 to TRBJ2-4; no firm D call. In germline, CDR1 is MDHEN, CDR2 SYDVKM. The CDR3 has 14 residues. Between the trimmed V and J ends, which lost 3 bases and 2 bases, there was a span of 8 bases. CDR3 protein: CASSLLGPKNIQYF. DNA for the CDR3: TGTGCCAGCAGTTTGCTGGGCCCCAAAAACATTCAGTACTTC.

The CDR3 spells CASSLRRSVSGAYNEQFF. The DNA of the CDR3 is TGTGCCAGCAGCTTAAGGCGGTCGGTTAGTGGCGCCTACAATGAGCAGTTCTTC. This chain connects TRBV7-6 to TRBJ2-1; the D is unclear. The CDR3 spans 18 residues. Germline V CDR1 and CDR2: SGHVS, FNYEAQ. V was shortened by 2 bases and J by 2 bases, with 19 bases between the two germline ends.

The CDR3 DNA reads TGTGCCAGCAGCCCCCAGGACAATGAGCAGTTCTTC. Encoded protein: CASSPQDNEQFF. The chain uses TRBV3-1 (or the pseudogene TRBV3-2) and TRBJ2-1; D unresolved. Per germline, CDR1 LGHDT and CDR2 YNNKEL (reference sequence). The CDR3 contains 12 residues. V lost 4 bases, J lost 5 bases, and 6 bases lay in between.

This chain uses TRBV6-5 with TRBJ2-7; 7 bases line up with TRBD2. Trimming at V came to 6 bases and at J to 7 bases, leaving 9 bases not matched to a gene. The length of the CDR3 is 13 residues. Looked up from germline, CDR1 is MNHEY and CDR2 is SVGAGI. Here the CDR3 reads CASSPREAQEQYF. The DNA of the CDR3 is TGTGCCAGCAGCCCCCGGGAGGCTCAGGAGCAGTACTTC.

The chain's CDR3 is CASSSTGKPQHF. The CDR3 DNA follows: TGTGCCAGCAGTTCCACAGGGAAGCCCCAGCATTTT. The chain carries TRBV6-5 and TRBJ1-5, with a tentative D call TRBD1 (6 bases). The CDR3 spans 12 residues. CDR1 is MNHEY and CDR2 is SVGAGI in the germline V gene. The V end was cut by 4 bases, the J end by 8 bases, with 9 bases between.

This chain connects TRBV2 to TRBJ2-5, with 7 bases that match TRBD1. The CDR3 is 14 amino acids. Per the germline V gene, CDR1 is SNHLY and CDR2 is FYNNEI. V was clipped by 4 bases and J by 2 bases; unmatched bases: 4. CDR3 in amino acids: CASSGSTGQETQYF. The CDR3 DNA sequence: TGTGCCAGCAGTGGGTCGACAGGGCAAGAGACCCAGTACTTC.

The genes are TRBV3-1 (or the pseudogene TRBV3-2) and TRBJ2-7; 13 bases map to TRBD2. The trim removed 1 base at V and 5 bases at J, leaving 2 bases unmatched. Germline CDR1 is LGHDT and CDR2 is YNNKEL (reference sequence). The CDR3 is 15 amino acids. DNA of the CDR3: TGTGCCAGCAGCCAAGGGACTAGCGGGAGCGACGAGCAGTACTTC. It codes for CASSQGTSGSDEQYF.

The V and J genes are TRBV7-8 and TRBJ2-5; possibly TRBD1 for D (6 bases). The V end lost 4 bases, the J end lost 5 bases, and 17 bases lay between the germline ends. The CDR3 runs to 15 residues. Germline V gene data show CDR1 as SGHVS and CDR2 as FQNEAQ. CDR3: CASSSTGYPRETQYF. The CDR3 DNA reads TGTGCCAGCAGCTCCACAGGGTATCCCCGGGAGACCCAGTACTTC.

This rearrangement joins TRBV2 to TRBJ1-2; 7 bases fit TRBD1. This CDR3 comprises 13 residues. Germline V gene lookup returns CDR1 SNHLY and CDR2 FYNNEI. V was pared by 6 bases and J by 2 bases, with 3 bases of the junction left unmatched. CDR3 region: CASSPDRNYGYTF. The CDR3, as DNA: TGTGCCAGCAGCCCGGACAGGAACTATGGCTACACCTTC.